This TCR beta chain was observed in a study of cytomegalovirus exposure and HLA in healthy donors. 13 Jbeta primers and 60 Vbeta primers were used for the PCR. As handled by the study authors: Later reanalysis found approximately 76 million unique TCR beta chains, around 9.9 million of them shared. The assay was immunoSEQ multiplex PCR, and TCRdb's table has in-frame clones only and misses some. The V and J calls and clone size are taken from that table; D and trimming were inferred from the DNA. The table shows under 150,000 clones, with about 75% occurring only once. The V and J ends lost 1 base and 3 bases respectively, with 10 bases between them. Germline-derived CDR1 and CDR2 are LNHDA and SQIVND (reference sequence). The CDR3 totals 14 residues.

The material sequenced was PBMCs. The TCR was taken from a man between 18 and 29 years old in good health and CMV-seronegative. V usage is TRBV19 and J usage is TRBJ2-7, with unresolved D. The CDR3 coding sequence is TGTGCCAGTAGTATAGCTGGCGGCAACTACGAGCAGTACTTC. Amino acids: CASSIAGGNYEQYF.